The T cell receptor beta chain under discussion was sequenced for a study of blood T cell repertoires in COVID-19. Study-wide context: Acute-phase and convalescent COVID-19 samples originated in the United States, Italy and Spain. Nucleic acid was either cDNA or gDNA, and it came from T cells, B-cell-depleted T cells, or PBMCs.

As originally analysed: Using reference gene primer amplification, nucleated cell counts were estimated. Profiling relied on immunoSEQ multiplex PCR, and the TCRdb table lists in-frame clones only, not all of them. V, J and clone size derive from that table, while D and trimming were established from the DNA sequence. The table records 60,000 to 85,000 clones, 65% to 90% of them present only once. Between the trimmed V and J ends, which lost 5 bases and 0 bases, there was a span of 11 bases. The CDR3 has 15 amino acids. Germline values: CDR1 SGHAT, CDR2 FQNNGV. The material sequenced was peripheral blood. The V and J genes are TRBV11-2 and TRBJ2-1; no firm D call. This TCR was sampled from a man at least 80 years old with acute or convalescent COVID-19. The CDR3 DNA sequence: TGTGCCAGCAGCCTCCAAACGGGCTCCTACAATGAGCAGTTCTTC. Translation gives CASSLQTGSYNEQFF.